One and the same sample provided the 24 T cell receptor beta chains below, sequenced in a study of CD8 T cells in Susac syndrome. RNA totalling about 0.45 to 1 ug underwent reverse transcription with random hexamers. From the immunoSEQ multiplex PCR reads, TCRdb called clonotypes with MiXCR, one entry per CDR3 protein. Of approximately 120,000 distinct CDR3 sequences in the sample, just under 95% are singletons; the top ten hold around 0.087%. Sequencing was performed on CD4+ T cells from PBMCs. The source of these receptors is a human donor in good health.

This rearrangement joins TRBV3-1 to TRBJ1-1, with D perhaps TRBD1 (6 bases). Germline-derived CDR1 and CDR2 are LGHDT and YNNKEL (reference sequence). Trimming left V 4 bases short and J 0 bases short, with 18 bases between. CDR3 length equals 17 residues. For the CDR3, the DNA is TGTGCCAGCAGCCGAGAAAGACCCGGACAGATGAACACTGAAGCTTTCTTT. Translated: CASSRERPGQMNTEAFF.

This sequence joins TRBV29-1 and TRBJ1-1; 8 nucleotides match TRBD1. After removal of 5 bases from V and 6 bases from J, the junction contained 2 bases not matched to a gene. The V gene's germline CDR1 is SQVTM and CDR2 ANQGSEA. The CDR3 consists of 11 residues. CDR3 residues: CSVSDRAEAFF. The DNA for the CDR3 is TGCAGCGTTTCGGACAGGGCTGAAGCTTTCTTT.

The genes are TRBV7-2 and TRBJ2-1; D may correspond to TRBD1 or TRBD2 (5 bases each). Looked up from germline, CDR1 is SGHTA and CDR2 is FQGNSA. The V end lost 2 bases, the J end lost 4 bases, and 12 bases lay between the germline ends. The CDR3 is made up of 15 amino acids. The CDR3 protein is CASSLLGTPYNEQFF. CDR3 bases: TGTGCCAGCAGCTTACTAGGGACCCCTTACAATGAGCAGTTCTTC.

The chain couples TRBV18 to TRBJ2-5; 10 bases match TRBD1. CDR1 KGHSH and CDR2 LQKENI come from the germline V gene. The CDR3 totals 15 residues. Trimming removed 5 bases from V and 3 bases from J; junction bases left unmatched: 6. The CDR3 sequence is CASSKKGTGEETQYF. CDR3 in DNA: TGTGCCAGCTCAAAAAAAGGGACAGGGGAAGAGACCCAGTACTTC.

The CDR3, as DNA: TGCAGTGCCACCGGGACAGGGGGCGAGAATGGCTACACCTTC. It yields the protein CSATGTGGENGYTF. This sequence joins TRBV20-1 and TRBJ1-2; 12 bases are a match to TRBD1. Germline lookup yields CDR1 DFQATT and CDR2 SNEGSKA (reference sequence). CDR3 size: 14 residues. Germline trimming cut 6 bases from V and 6 bases from J; bases unmatched to any gene: 8.

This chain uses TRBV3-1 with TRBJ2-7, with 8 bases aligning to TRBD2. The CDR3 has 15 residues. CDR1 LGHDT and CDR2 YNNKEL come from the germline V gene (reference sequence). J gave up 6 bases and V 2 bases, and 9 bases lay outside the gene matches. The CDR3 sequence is CASSQLGLDNPEQYF. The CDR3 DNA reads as TGTGCCAGCAGCCAACTGGGACTAGATAATCCCGAGCAGTACTTC.

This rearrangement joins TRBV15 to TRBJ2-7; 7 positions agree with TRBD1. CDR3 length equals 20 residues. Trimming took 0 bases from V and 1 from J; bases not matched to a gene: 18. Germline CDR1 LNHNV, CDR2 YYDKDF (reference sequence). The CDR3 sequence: CATSRDVLKGTVSPSYEQYF. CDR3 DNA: TGTGCCACCAGCAGAGATGTACTTAAAGGGACAGTCTCACCTTCCTACGAGCAGTACTTC.

CDR3 amino acids: CASSQLETQYF. In DNA, the CDR3 is TGTGCCAGCAGCCAGTTAGAGACGCAGTATTTT. The rearrangement uses TRBV3-1 and TRBJ2-3, with unresolved D. Germline assignment: CDR1 LGHDT and CDR2 YNNKEL (reference sequence). This CDR3 is 11 amino acids long. Trimming took off 3 bases at V and 9 bases at J, with 7 bases between the two ends.

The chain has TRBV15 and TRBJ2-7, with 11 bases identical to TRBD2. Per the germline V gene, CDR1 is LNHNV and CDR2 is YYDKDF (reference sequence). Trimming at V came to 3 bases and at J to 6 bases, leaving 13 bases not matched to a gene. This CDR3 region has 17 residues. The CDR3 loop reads CATSRGDLAGGPSEQYF. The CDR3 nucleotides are TGTGCCACCAGCAGGGGGGACTTAGCGGGAGGGCCGAGCGAGCAGTACTTC.

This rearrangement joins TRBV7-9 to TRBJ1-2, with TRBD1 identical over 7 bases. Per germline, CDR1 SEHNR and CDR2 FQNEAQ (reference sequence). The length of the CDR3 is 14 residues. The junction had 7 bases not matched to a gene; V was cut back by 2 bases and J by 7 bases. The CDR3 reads CASSLRTGDFGYTF. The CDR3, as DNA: TGTGCCAGCAGCTTAAGAACAGGGGATTTTGGCTACACCTTC.

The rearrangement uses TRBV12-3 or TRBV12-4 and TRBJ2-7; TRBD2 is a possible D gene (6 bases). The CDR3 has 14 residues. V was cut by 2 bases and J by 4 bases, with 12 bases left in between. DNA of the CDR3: TGTGCCAGCAGTTTAACCGGGAGTGGTTACGAGCAGTACTTC. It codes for CASSLTGSGYEQYF.

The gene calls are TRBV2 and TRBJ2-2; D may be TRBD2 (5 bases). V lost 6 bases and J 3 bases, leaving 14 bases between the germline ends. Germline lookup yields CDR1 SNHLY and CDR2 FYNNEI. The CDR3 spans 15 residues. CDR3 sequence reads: CASRDSRWDTGELFF. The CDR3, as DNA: TGTGCCAGCAGGGACTCTAGATGGGACACCGGGGAGCTGTTTTTT.

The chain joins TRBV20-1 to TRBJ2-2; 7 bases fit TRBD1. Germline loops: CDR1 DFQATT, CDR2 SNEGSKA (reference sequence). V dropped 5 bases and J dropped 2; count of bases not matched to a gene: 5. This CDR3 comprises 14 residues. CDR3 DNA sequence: TGCAGTGCTCTCGGGACAGCTAACACCGGGGAGCTGTTTTTT. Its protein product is CSALGTANTGELFF.

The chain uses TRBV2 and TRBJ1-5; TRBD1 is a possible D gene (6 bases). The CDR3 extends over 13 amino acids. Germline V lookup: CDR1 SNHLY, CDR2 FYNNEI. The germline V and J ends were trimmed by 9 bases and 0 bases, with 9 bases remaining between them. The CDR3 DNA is TGTGCCAGTCAACAGGGTAGCAATCAGCCCCAGCATTTT. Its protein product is CASQQGSNQPQHF.

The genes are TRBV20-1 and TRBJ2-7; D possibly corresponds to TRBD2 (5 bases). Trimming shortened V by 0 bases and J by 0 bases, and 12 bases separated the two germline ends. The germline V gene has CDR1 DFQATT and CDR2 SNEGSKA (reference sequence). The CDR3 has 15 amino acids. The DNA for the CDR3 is TGCAGTGCTAGAGATACCAGCGGAGCCTCCTACGAGCAGTACTTC. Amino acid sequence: CSARDTSGASYEQYF.

CDR3 residues: CASSFSGGVETQYF. Written as DNA, the CDR3 is TGTGCCAGCAGCTTTAGCGGGGGCGTGGAGACCCAGTACTTC. The chain is built from TRBV7-2 and TRBJ2-5; 9 bases line up with TRBD2. V shed 3 bases and J 5 bases; nucleotides not matched to a gene: 4. Germline V gene lookup returns CDR1 SGHTA and CDR2 FQGNSA. The CDR3 is 14 amino acids.

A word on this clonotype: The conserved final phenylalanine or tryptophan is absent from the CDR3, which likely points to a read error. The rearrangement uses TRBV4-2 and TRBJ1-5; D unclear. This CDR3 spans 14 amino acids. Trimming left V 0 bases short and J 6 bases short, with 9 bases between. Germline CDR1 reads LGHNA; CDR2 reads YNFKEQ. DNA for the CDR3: TGTGCCAGCAGCCAAGACGGTGGTGGTCAGCCCCAGCATCTT. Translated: CASSQDGGGQPQHL.

CDR3 loop: CASSLPPGGTFF. The CDR3 nucleotides read TGTGCCAGCAGCCTGCCCCCTGGAGGGACGTTCTTC. This chain connects TRBV14 to TRBJ2-1; a weak D match, TRBD2 (6 bases). From germline, CDR1 is SGHDN and CDR2 FVKESK. CDR3 length: 12 residues. V was clipped by 4 bases and J by 15 bases, with 16 bases between them.

CDR3 loop: CASSSRDGRNQPQHF. The DNA of the CDR3 is TGTGCCAGCAGCTCACGGGACGGACGCAATCAGCCCCAGCATTTT. The chain links TRBV2 to TRBJ1-5, with D tentatively TRBD1 (5 bases). Germline CDR1 is SNHLY and CDR2 is FYNNEI. The CDR3 is 15 residues long. Trimming removed 6 bases from V and 2 bases from J, with 14 bases in between.

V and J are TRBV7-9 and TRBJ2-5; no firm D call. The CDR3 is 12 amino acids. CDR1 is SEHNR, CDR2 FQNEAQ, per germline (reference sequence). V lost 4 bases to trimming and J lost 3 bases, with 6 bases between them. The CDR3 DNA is TGTGCCAGCAGCTACGAGGAAGAGACCCAGTACTTC. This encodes CASSYEEETQYF.

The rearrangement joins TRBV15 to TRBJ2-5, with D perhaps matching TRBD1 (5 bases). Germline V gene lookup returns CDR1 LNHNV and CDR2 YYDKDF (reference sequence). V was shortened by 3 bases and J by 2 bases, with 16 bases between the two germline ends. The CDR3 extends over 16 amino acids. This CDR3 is CATSSSPTESQETQYF. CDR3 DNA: TGTGCCACCAGCAGTAGCCCGACAGAAAGTCAAGAGACCCAGTACTTC.

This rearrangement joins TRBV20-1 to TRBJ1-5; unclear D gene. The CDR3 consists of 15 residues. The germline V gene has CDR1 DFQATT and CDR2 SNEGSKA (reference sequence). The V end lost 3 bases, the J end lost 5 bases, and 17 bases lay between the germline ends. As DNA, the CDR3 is TGCAGTGCTAGTAAGTCGGCAGGTCGAGATCAGCCCCAGCATTTT. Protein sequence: CSASKSAGRDQPQHF.

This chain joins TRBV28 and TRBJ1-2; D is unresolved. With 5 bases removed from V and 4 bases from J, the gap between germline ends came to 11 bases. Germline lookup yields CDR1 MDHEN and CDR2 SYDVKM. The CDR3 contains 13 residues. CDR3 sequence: CASSISDGYGYTF. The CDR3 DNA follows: TGTGCCAGCAGTATAAGCGACGGCTATGGCTACACCTTC.

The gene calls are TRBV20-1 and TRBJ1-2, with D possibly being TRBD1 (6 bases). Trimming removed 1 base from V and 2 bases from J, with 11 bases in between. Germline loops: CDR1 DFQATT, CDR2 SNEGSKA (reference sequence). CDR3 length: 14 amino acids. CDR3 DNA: TGCAGTGCTAGAGTCCCGGGGGGCAACTATGGCTACACCTTC. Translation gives CSARVPGGNYGYTF.